This TCR beta chain was observed in a study of shared clonotypes between healthy human individuals (TCRdb year 2020). Regarding the research as a whole: The cohort included a few men and a couple of women between 18 and 49 years of age. For each donor, CD4 naive and CD4 memory were each given three plates, CD8 naive was given two plates, and CD8 memory was given one plate. To estimate repertoire size and how much clonotypes are shared between individuals, the study performed deep sequencing of blood TCR repertoires from a few healthy adults. Different laboratories and diverse techniques were used to prepare libraries and sequence TCR repertoires, to increase sequencing depth and limit assay-specific biases. Leukapheresis yielded between about 0.8 and 8.9 billion PBMCs per donor.

Study-wide conclusions, independent of this receptor: Compared with non-shared clonotypes, the clonotypes found in all four sorted-subset donors had higher generation probabilities. Because the study included a small number of donors, the genetic and exposure-history diversity represented was limited. Rarefaction of sorted-subset datasets indicated incomplete sequencing despite the large sequencing depth. Pairwise subsampling indicated that sequencing depth was expected to affect the degree of clonotype sharing among donors. Sampling was restricted to blood, and TCR repertoires in tissue are likely to differ from TCR repertoires in blood. Across a few donors, around 5.4% of naive CD4, around 3.3% of naive CD8, under 2.5% of memory CD4, and around 0.4% of memory CD8 clonotypes were shared. Naive subsets generally had larger estimated clonotype richness than memory subsets did.

The junction shows trimming of 0 bases on V and 9 bases on J, plus 6 bases between the germline ends. Sequences SNHLY (CDR1) and FYNNEI (CDR2) are obtained from the germline V gene. Inclusive of the bounding cysteine and phenylalanine, the CDR3 is 12 residues long. Just CDR3 DNA is preserved here, 36 bases in frame from base 1. CD8 naive samples were obtained by positive selection for CCR7 among CD45RO-negative cells, yielding a CD45RA+CCR7+ population from which TemRA cells were excluded. Healthy HIV-negative adults with no recently reported acute infections or vaccinations were included as donors. Every donor was a Caucasian adult residing in Nashville, Tennessee, USA. Blood was collected by leukapheresis, and PBMCs were isolated by Ficoll-Histopaque density gradient centrifugation and then cryopreserved in liquid nitrogen vapor phase. Purity and quantity of every magnetically sorted T cell population were checked by analytical flow cytometry. From each sorted fraction, genomic DNA was isolated and quantified by UV absorbance on a Nanodrop 2000c.

TCR CDR3 regions were amplified from genomic DNA by multiplex PCR using the deep immunoSEQ assay. Genomic DNA extracted from each cell subset was distributed evenly over all wells of several immunoSEQ 96-well plates, and each plate served as one replicate. For sorted subsets, roughly 200 ng genomic DNA, equal to tens of thousands of T cell genomes, was loaded into each replicate PCR. The purified libraries were quantified using a Qubit 3.0 fluorometer, sized with a Bioanalyzer 2100, and then quantified again using the KAPA Library Quantification kit. Each immunoSEQ 96-well plate was sequenced on its own single-read 150-cycle Illumina NextSeq 550 flow cell. On the study's bioinformatics: Because only junctional sequences without quality scores were contained in the immunoSEQ output, filtering matching that applied to full-length reads could not be performed. Sequences were annotated with PyIR, a Python wrapper for IgBLAST v1.9, using IMGT germline references to assign V/J genes and CDR3. Reads were removed for weak V/J assignments (E-value above 1e-6), missing CDR3, stop codons, out-of-frame junctions, or ambiguous translated residues. V3J clonotypes were defined as sequences sharing an identical inferred V gene, J gene, and CDR3 amino acid sequence. To compute the percentage overlap between repertoires, the number of shared unique clonotypes was divided by the size of the smaller repertoire. Three approaches were used to assess repertoire richness: RTK rarefaction, the Chao1 estimator, and Recon v2.1 estimates of unobserved clonotypes. OLGA was used to compute generation probabilities for all TCRbeta clonotypes that the gDNA method yielded from a handful of donors. The source is immuneACCESS, and TCRdb retained only in-frame sequences with V and J called. Part of the clones is not carried over; for the studies checked, unresolved V genes explain less than half of this, and the remainder is unexplained. The V and J calls and clone size come from that table; D and trimming were worked out from the DNA. This sample is represented by under 2,000,000 clones; approximately 94% of them were singletons. The ten most abundant clones make up approximately 1% of the sample.

Concerning this clone itself: This receptor's antigen is unknown. No base quality values were provided; no much bigger clone lies one nucleotide off.

This chain is built from TRBV2 and TRBJ1-5; TRBD1 is a possible D gene, resting on 5 matching bases. This TCR came from a man younger than 35 in good health. The sample taken for sequencing was naive CD8+ T cells sorted from blood. Interpreted using the paper, the cell subset or site label stands for: CD45RA+CCR7+. The CDR3 corresponds to CASSEAGAPQHF. At the DNA level, the sequence is TGTGCCAGCAGTGAAGCAGGGGCGCCCCAGCATTTT.